The 26 T cell receptor beta chains in this list originate from one sample, sequenced in a study of cytomegalovirus exposure and HLA in healthy donors. The study ran its PCR with 60 Vbeta and 13 Jbeta primers. TCRdb's table, derived via immunoSEQ multiplex PCR, lists solely in-frame clones and lacks some. The sample contains about 120,000 clones, 50% to 80% of which appear only once. The sequenced material came from PBMCs. These receptors were obtained from a woman in her thirties or forties in good health and CMV-seropositive.

The sample holds one count of this clone. This chain connects TRBV19 to TRBJ2-1; 9 nucleotides agree with TRBD1. The CDR3 contains 15 residues. J was trimmed by 8 bases and V by 8 bases; bases with no gene match: 13. Germline V CDR1 and CDR2: LNHDA, SQIVND (reference sequence). The CDR3 protein is CASSGLGQGRDEQFF. CDR3 nucleotide sequence: TGTGCCAGTTCTGGTCTGGGACAGGGACGCGATGAGCAGTTCTTC.

The J gene is TRBJ2-2, the V gene TRBV19, with TRBD2 identical over 7 bases. V lost 9 bases and J lost 1; bases outside the gene matches: 8. Per the germline V gene, CDR1 is LNHDA and CDR2 is SQIVND (reference sequence). The CDR3 totals 15 residues. CDR3 protein: CASGEGRVNTGELFF. For the CDR3, the DNA is TGTGCCAGCGGGGAGGGGCGGGTGAACACCGGGGAGCTGTTTTTT.

This clone was observed once. The chain couples TRBV19 to TRBJ1-5; TRBD1 matches 8 bases. This CDR3 contains 14 residues. Trimming cost V 5 bases and J 4 bases; bases outside gene matches: 4. The V gene's germline CDR1 is LNHDA and CDR2 SQIVND (reference sequence). CDR3 in amino acids: CASSAQGVNQPQHF. The DNA of the CDR3 is TGTGCCAGTAGTGCACAGGGGGTGAATCAGCCCCAGCATTTT.

This clone was seen only a few times. V is TRBV4-1 and J is TRBJ2-7; D uncertain. There are 13 residues in the CDR3. The germline V gene encodes CDR1 MGHRA and CDR2 YSYEKL. Trimming stripped 0 bases from V and 3 bases from J, with 6 bases between. The CDR3 DNA follows: TGCGCCAGCAGCCAAGAGTTCATCTACGAGCAGTACTTC. Translated, it gives CASSQEFIYEQYF.

This clone has a single count. This chain joins TRBV7-9 and TRBJ2-3; 9 nucleotides line up with TRBD2. This CDR3 has 15 amino acids. V lost 5 bases and J lost 2; bases outside the gene matches: 5. Germline CDR1 reads SEHNR; CDR2 reads FQNEAQ (reference sequence). This CDR3 is CASSVKGLATDTQYF. The CDR3 DNA reads as TGTGCCAGCAGCGTAAAGGGACTAGCCACAGATACGCAGTATTTT.

V and J are TRBV4-2 and TRBJ1-4; 7 bases match TRBD1. The V and J ends lost 4 bases and 8 bases, in that order; junction bases with no gene match: 10. This CDR3 is 15 amino acids long. From germline, CDR1 is LGHNA and CDR2 YNFKEQ. This CDR3 is CASSPRTGTAEKLFF. CDR3 DNA: TGTGCCAGCAGCCCCCGGACCGGGACAGCCGAAAAACTGTTTTTT.

The chain has TRBV28 and TRBJ2-7; 10 nucleotides agree with TRBD1. CDR1 is MDHEN, CDR2 SYDVKM, per germline. The CDR3 totals 14 residues. Trimming cost V 6 bases and J 4 bases; bases outside gene matches: 6. The CDR3 bases are TGTGCCAGCAGGATGAGGGACAGGGGTTACGAGCAGTACTTC. Translated: CASRMRDRGYEQYF.

This clone occurred a few times. This sequence joins TRBV7-9 and TRBJ1-1, with D perhaps matching TRBD1 (5 bases). This CDR3 has 14 amino acids. Trimming pared 5 bases from V and 4 bases from J, leaving 14 bases between. CDR1 is SEHNR, CDR2 FQNEAQ, per germline (reference sequence). In DNA, the CDR3 is TGTGCCAGCAGCCCTGGGGGGACGGTCACTGAAGCTTTCTTT. As protein: CASSPGGTVTEAFF.

This clone has only one observation. The chain joins TRBV6-1 to TRBJ1-4; 7 bases are a match to TRBD1. Germline trimming cut 3 bases from V and 8 bases from J; bases unmatched to any gene: 3. The germline gives CDR1 MNHNS, CDR2 SASEGT. The CDR3 contains 13 residues. DNA for the CDR3: TGTGCCAGCAGTGATGGGACAGTCGAAAAACTGTTTTTT. Translating it yields CASSDGTVEKLFF.

The V and J genes are TRBV10-2 and TRBJ1-2; D might be TRBD1 (6 bases). The CDR3 covers 14 residues. With 6 bases removed from V and 1 base from J, the gap between germline ends came to 12 bases. Germline assignment: CDR1 WSHSY and CDR2 SAAADI. CDR3 in DNA: TGCGCCAGCAGCCGGGACAAAATTAACTATGGCTACACCTTC. Translated, it gives CASSRDKINYGYTF.

This clone occurred a few times. Other DNA sequences within the sample encode an identical CDR3. The chain uses TRBV5-1 and TRBJ2-2, with TRBD2 matching over 10 bases. Per the germline V gene, CDR1 is SGHRS and CDR2 is YFSETQ. The J segment lost 5 bases and the V segment lost 2 bases, leaving 3 bases of the junction unmatched. This CDR3 spans 15 amino acids. CDR3 protein: CASSFGTSDTGELFF. In DNA, the CDR3 is TGCGCCAGCAGCTTCGGGACTAGCGATACCGGGGAGCTGTTTTTT.

The sample holds one count of this clone. This CDR3 is CASSLVGTGSEKLFF. Written as DNA, the CDR3 is TGTGCCAGCAGCTTGGTCGGGACAGGGTCCGAAAAACTGTTTTTT. The chain carries TRBV5-5 and TRBJ1-4, with 9 bases aligning to TRBD1. After removal of 0 bases from V and 8 bases from J, the junction contained 5 bases not matched to a gene. Looked up from germline, CDR1 is SGHKS and CDR2 is YYEKEE (reference sequence). The CDR3 is 15 residues long.

V and J are TRBV28 and TRBJ1-1, with no clear D. The CDR3 sequence is 13 residues long. Germline values: CDR1 MDHEN, CDR2 SYDVKM. V lost 4 bases and J lost 7, with 13 bases in between. The CDR3 nucleotides are TGTGCCAGCAGTTCAGCACCTCAGGATGAAGCTTTCTTT. Its translation: CASSSAPQDEAFF.

The chain carries TRBV2 and TRBJ1-4, with D tentatively TRBD1 (6 bases). Germline-derived CDR1 and CDR2 are SNHLY and FYNNEI. The CDR3 has 14 amino acids. Trimming left V 6 bases short and J 0 bases short, with 8 bases between. CDR3 protein: CASRDSATNEKLFF. CDR3 in DNA: TGTGCCAGCAGGGACAGCGCAACTAATGAAAAACTGTTTTTT.

CDR3 sequence (DNA): TGTGCCTGGAGGAGGACAGGCCTCTCGGAAGCTTTCTTT. As protein: CAWRRTGLSEAFF. The chain joins TRBV30 to TRBJ1-1, with TRBD1 matching over 7 bases. The V and J ends lost 3 bases and 8 bases, in that order; junction bases with no gene match: 9. The CDR3 is 13 amino acids. Germline CDR1 reads GTSNPN; CDR2 reads SVGIG (reference sequence).

V gene TRBV5-1 combines with J gene TRBJ2-1; a possible D gene is TRBD1 (5 bases). Trimming removed 2 bases from V and 9 bases from J, with 12 bases in between. CDR1 is SGHRS, CDR2 YFSETQ, per germline. This CDR3 is 13 amino acids long. The CDR3 DNA reads TGCGCCAGCAGCTTCGGCAGGGTTGGTGAGCAGTTCTTC. It translates to CASSFGRVGEQFF.

V is TRBV18 and J is TRBJ2-2; 7 bases line up with TRBD1. Germline V gene lookup returns CDR1 KGHSH and CDR2 LQKENI. CDR3 size: 16 residues. J was trimmed by 0 bases and V by 8 bases; bases with no gene match: 9. As DNA, the CDR3 is TGTGCCAGCCAAAGCCAGGGGACAGCGAACACCGGGGAGCTGTTTTTT. This gives the protein CASQSQGTANTGELFF.

The J gene is TRBJ1-2, the V gene TRBV18; 8 nucleotides agree with TRBD1. The CDR3 extends over 14 amino acids. Per germline, CDR1 KGHSH and CDR2 LQKENI. Trimming cost V 4 bases and J 4 bases; bases outside gene matches: 5. The CDR3 nucleotides read TGTGCCAGCTCACGACAGGGGCAGAGCTATGGCTACACCTTC. Translated: CASSRQGQSYGYTF.

The V gene is TRBV5-1, the J gene TRBJ2-1, with D perhaps matching TRBD2 (5 bases). Between the trimmed V and J ends, which lost 5 bases and 0 bases, there was a span of 9 bases. Germline V CDR1 and CDR2: SGHRS, YFSETQ. This CDR3 has 14 residues. The CDR3 bases are TGCGCCAGCAGGGTTGGGAGCTCCTACAATGAGCAGTTCTTC. As protein: CASRVGSSYNEQFF.

The chain combines TRBV9 with TRBJ1-3, with unresolved D. CDR1 and CDR2 (germline): SGDLS, YYNGEE. The ends were cut back, 4 bases at V and 2 bases at J, with 19 bases in the middle. This CDR3 contains 17 residues. The DNA for the CDR3 is TGTGCCAGCAGCCCTAGTACCGTTGGGAGAGCTGGAAACACCATATATTTT. Translating gives CASSPSTVGRAGNTIYF.

The chain has TRBV6-5 and TRBJ1-5, with D perhaps TRBD1 (6 bases). The CDR3 consists of 15 residues. Germline CDR1 is MNHEY and CDR2 is SVGAGI. Trimming took 8 bases from V and 0 from J, leaving 14 bases between them. CDR3 in DNA: TGTGCCAGCCGCCCGGGGGGCCATAGCAATCAGCCCCAGCATTTT. This codes for CASRPGGHSNQPQHF.

The chain is built from TRBV10-1 and TRBJ2-5, with 9 bases that match TRBD2. The germline CDR1 and CDR2 sequences are WNHNN and SYGVQD (reference sequence). The CDR3 has 15 residues. Trimming cost V 5 bases and J 5 bases; bases outside gene matches: 9. The CDR3 region is CASSQRGVLGETQYF. In DNA, the CDR3 is TGCGCCAGCAGTCAGCGGGGGGTCCTGGGGGAGACCCAGTACTTC.

The J gene is TRBJ2-7, the V gene TRBV9; 7 bases match TRBD1. CDR1 and CDR2 (germline): SGDLS, YYNGEE. The V gene end was trimmed by 3 bases and the J gene end by 0 bases; junction bases not matched to a gene: 3. The CDR3 extends over 14 amino acids. CDR3 sequence (DNA): TGTGCCAGCAGCGACCGGGACAGCTCCTACGAGCAGTACTTC. Translated, it gives CASSDRDSSYEQYF.

V and J are TRBV10-2 and TRBJ2-3; D is unresolved. Germline CDR1 and CDR2: WSHSY and SAAADI. V was shortened by 3 bases and J by 0 bases, with 4 bases between the two germline ends. This CDR3 spans 13 amino acids. CDR3: CASSETSTDTQYF. The CDR3 DNA reads TGCGCCAGCAGTGAAACTAGCACAGATACGCAGTATTTT.

V is TRBV5-1 and J is TRBJ1-1; TRBD1 aligns across 9 bases. The CDR3 loop spans 14 amino acids. V shed 4 bases, J shed 2 bases, and the junction held 3 bases outside the gene matches. Per germline, CDR1 SGHRS and CDR2 YFSETQ. The CDR3, as DNA: TGCGCCAGCAGCCCGGACAGGGGTAACACTGAAGCTTTCTTT. This gives the protein CASSPDRGNTEAFF.

The rearrangement joins TRBV2 to TRBJ2-7; maybe TRBD2 (5 bases). Trimming pared 4 bases from V and 1 base from J, leaving 8 bases between. Germline values: CDR1 SNHLY, CDR2 FYNNEI. The CDR3 extends over 13 amino acids. The CDR3 loop reads CASSVRESYEQYF. The CDR3 DNA follows: TGTGCCAGCAGTGTCCGGGAATCCTACGAGCAGTACTTC.